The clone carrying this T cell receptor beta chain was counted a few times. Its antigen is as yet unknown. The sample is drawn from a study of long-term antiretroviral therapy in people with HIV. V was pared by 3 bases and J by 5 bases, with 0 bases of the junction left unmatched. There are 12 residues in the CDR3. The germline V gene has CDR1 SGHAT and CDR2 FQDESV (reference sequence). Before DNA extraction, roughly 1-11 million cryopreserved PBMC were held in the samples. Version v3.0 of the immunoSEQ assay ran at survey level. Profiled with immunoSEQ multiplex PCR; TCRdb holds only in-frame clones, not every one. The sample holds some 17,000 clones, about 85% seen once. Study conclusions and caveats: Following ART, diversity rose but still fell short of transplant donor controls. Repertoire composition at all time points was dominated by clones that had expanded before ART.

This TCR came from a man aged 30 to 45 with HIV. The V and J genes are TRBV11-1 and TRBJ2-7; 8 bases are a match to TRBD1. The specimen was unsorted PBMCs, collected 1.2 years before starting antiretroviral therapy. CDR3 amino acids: CASSLDRDEQYF. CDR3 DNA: TGTGCCAGCAGCTTGGACAGGGACGAGCAGTACTTC.